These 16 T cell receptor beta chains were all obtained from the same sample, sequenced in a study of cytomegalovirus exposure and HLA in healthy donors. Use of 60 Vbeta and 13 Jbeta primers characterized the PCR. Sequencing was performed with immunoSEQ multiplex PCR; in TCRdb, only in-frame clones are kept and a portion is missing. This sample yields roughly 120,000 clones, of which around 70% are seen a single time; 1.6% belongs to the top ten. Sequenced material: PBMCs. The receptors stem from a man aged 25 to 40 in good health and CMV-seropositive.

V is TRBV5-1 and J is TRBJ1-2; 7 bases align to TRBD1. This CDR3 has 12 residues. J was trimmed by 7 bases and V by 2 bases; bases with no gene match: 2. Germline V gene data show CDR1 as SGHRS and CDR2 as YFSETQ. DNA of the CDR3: TGCGCCAGCAGCTTAGACAGGGCTGGCTACACCTTC. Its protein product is CASSLDRAGYTF. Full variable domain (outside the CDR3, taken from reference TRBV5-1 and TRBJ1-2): KAGVTQTPRYLIKTRGQQVTLSCSPISGHRSVSWYQQTPGQGLQFLFEYFSETQRNKGNFPGRFSGRQFSNSRSEMNVSTLELGDSALYLCASSLDRAGYTFGSGTRLTVV.

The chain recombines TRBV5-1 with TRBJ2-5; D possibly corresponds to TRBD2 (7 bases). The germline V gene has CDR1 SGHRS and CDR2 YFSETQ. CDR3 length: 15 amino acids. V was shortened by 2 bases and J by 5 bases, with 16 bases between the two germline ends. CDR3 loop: CASSFGGGGLETQYF. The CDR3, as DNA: TGCGCCAGCAGCTTCGGAGGGGGGGGGCTTGAGACCCAGTACTTC.

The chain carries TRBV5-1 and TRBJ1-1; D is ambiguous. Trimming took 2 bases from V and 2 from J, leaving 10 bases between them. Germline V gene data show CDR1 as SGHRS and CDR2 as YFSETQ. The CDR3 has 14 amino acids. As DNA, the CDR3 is TGCGCCAGCAGCTTTTCACGGGATAACACTGAAGCTTTCTTT. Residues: CASSFSRDNTEAFF.

CDR3 amino acids: CASSQGRHPNTGELFF. For the CDR3, the DNA is TGCGCCAGCAGCCAAGGTAGACACCCGAACACCGGGGAGCTGTTTTTT. The J gene is TRBJ2-2, the V gene TRBV4-1, with D unclear. This CDR3 spans 16 amino acids. CDR1 and CDR2 (germline): MGHRA, YSYEKL. V gave up 1 base and J gave up 0 bases, with 9 bases separating them.

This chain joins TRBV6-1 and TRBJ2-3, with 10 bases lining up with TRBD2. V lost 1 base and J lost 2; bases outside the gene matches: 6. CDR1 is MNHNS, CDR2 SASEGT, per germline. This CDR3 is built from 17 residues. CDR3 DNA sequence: TGTGCCAGCAGTGAAGGGAGGCTAGCGGGGGACACAGATACGCAGTATTTT. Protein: CASSEGRLAGDTDTQYF.

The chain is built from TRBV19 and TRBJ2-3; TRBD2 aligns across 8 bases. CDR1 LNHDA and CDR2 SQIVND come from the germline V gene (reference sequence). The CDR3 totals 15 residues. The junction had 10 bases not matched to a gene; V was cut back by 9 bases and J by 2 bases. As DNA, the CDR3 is TGTGCCAGCCGGGAGGGGCTTAGCTTCACAGATACGCAGTATTTT. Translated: CASREGLSFTDTQYF.

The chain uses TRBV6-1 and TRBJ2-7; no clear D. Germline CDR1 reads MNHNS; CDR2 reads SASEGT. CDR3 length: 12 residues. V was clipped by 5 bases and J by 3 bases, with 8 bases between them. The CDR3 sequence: CASSPKSYEQYF. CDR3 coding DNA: TGTGCCAGCAGTCCTAAGAGCTACGAGCAGTACTTC.

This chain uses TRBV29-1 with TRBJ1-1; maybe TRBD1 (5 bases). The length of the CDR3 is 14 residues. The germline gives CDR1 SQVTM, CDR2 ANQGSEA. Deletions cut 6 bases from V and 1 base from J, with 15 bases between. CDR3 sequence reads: CSVETRVRNTEAFF. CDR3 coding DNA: TGCAGCGTGGAAACCAGGGTCAGGAACACTGAAGCTTTCTTT.

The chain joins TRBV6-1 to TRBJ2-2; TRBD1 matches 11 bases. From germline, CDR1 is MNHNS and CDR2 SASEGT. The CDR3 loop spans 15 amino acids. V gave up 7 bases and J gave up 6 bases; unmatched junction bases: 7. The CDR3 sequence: CASTRKGQGAGELFF. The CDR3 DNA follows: TGTGCCAGCACAAGAAAGGGACAGGGGGCCGGGGAGCTGTTTTTT.

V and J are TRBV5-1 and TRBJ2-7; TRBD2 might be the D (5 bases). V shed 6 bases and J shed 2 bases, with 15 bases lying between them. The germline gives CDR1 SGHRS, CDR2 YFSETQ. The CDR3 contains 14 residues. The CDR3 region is CASKIRESAYEQYF. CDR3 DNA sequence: TGCGCCAGCAAGATTCGGGAATCCGCCTACGAGCAGTACTTC. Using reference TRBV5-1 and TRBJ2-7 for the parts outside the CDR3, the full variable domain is KAGVTQTPRYLIKTRGQQVTLSCSPISGHRSVSWYQQTPGQGLQFLFEYFSETQRNKGNFPGRFSGRQFSNSRSEMNVSTLELGDSALYLCASKIRESAYEQYFGPGTRLTVT.

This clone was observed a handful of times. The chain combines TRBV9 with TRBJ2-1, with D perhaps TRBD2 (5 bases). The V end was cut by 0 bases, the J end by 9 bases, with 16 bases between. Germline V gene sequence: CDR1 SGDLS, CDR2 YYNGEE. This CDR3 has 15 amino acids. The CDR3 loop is CASSVGVWSEGEQFF. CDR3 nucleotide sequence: TGTGCCAGCAGCGTAGGCGTCTGGTCAGAGGGTGAGCAGTTCTTC.

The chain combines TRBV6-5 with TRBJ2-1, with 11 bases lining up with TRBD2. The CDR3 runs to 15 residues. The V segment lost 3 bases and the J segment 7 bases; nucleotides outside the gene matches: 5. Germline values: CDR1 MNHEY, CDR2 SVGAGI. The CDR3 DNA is TGTGCCAGCAGTTATACTAGCGGGAGACAGAATGAGCAGTTCTTC. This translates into CASSYTSGRQNEQFF.

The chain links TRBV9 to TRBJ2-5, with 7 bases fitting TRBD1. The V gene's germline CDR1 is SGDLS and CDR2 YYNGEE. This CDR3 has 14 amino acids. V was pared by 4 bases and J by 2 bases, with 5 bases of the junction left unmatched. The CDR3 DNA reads TGTGCCAGCAGCCCGGGACAGTTTCAAGAGACCCAGTACTTC. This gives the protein CASSPGQFQETQYF.

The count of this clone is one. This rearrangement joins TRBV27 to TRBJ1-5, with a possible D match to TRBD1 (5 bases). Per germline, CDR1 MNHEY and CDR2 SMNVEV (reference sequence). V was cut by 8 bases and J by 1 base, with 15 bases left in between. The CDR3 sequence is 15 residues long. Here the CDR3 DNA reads TGTGCCAGCGCCACCTGGGGGGGGAGCAATCAGCCCCAGCATTTT. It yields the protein CASATWGGSNQPQHF.

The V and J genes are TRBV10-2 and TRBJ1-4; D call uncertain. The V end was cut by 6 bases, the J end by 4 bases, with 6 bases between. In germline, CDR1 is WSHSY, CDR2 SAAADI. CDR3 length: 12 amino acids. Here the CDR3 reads CASRSLNEKLFF. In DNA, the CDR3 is TGCGCCAGCAGGAGTCTTAATGAAAAACTGTTTTTT.

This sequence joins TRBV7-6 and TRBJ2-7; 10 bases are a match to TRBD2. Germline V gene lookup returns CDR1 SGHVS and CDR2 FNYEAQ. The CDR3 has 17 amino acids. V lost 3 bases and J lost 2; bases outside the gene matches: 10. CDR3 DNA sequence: TGTGCCAGCAGCTTGGGAGCTGGACTAGCGGTACCCTACGAGCAGTACTTC. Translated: CASSLGAGLAVPYEQYF.